The rows below give T cell receptor beta chains drawn from one sample of a study of blood T cell repertoires in COVID-19. Sequencing was performed with immunoSEQ multiplex PCR; in TCRdb, only in-frame clones are kept and a portion is missing. The table records around 250,000 clones, 75% to 90% of them present only once. Sample: peripheral blood. These receptors came from a woman aged 25 to 39 with active or convalescent COVID-19. Each CDR3 is given with its conserved first and last residue. A D gene is named only where the DNA matches it firmly. Clone size appears in some rows only: once, few, many, or a class for an expanded clone.

CDR3 DNA	CDR3 protein	clone size	V gene	J gene	D gene
TGTGCCAGCAGTTTGGGGGGGAACTATGGCTACACCTTC	CASSLGGNYGYTF	once	TRBV28	TRBJ1-2	-
TGTGCCAGCAGCCGGGACAGCCTCTATGGCTACACCTTC	CASSRDSLYGYTF	once	TRBV7-8	TRBJ1-2	TRBD1
TGTGCCAGTAGTGTCACAGGGGATCCGGGCGGCTACACCTTC	CASSVTGDPGGYTF	-	TRBV19	TRBJ1-2	TRBD1
TGTGCCAGCAGCCCCCGACAGGGACTGAACACTGAAGCTTTCTTT	CASSPRQGLNTEAFF	few	TRBV4-2	TRBJ1-1	TRBD1
TGTGCCAGCAGCCAAGGGTCAGGGGGAAGCAATCAGCCCCAGCATTTT	CASSQGSGGSNQPQHF	-	TRBV3-1/TRBV3-2	TRBJ1-5	TRBD1
TGTGCCAGCAGTACGGGTGTGTGGGACACTGAAGCTTTCTTT	CASSTGVWDTEAFF	once	TRBV6-2/TRBV6-3	TRBJ1-1	-
TGTGCCAGCAGTACCGGGACAGGGAAGGAGCAGTTCTTC	CASSTGTGKEQFF	-	TRBV6-2/TRBV6-3	TRBJ2-1	TRBD1
TGTGCCAGCTCACCACCGGGGCAGACTGGAAACACCATATATTTT	CASSPPGQTGNTIYF	-	TRBV18	TRBJ1-3	-
TGTGCCAGTAGCCACGGGACTAGCTTAAGCTCCTACAATGAGCAGTTCTTC	CASSHGTSLSSYNEQFF	few	TRBV19	TRBJ2-1	TRBD2
TGTGCCACCCTAGCGGGAGGTGAGCAGTTCTTC	CATLAGGEQFF	-	TRBV19	TRBJ2-1	TRBD2
TGTGCCAGCAGCTTAGGACAGGCTAGGTTGACTGAAGCTTTCTTT	CASSLGQARLTEAFF	-	TRBV5-8	TRBJ1-1	TRBD1
TGCGCCAGCAGCTTGGAATCAGGACTGGAGCCCCAGCATTTT	CASSLESGLEPQHF	-	TRBV5-1	TRBJ1-5	-
TGTGCCAGCAGCCGTAGACAGGGTGTAGACATTCAGTACTTC	CASSRRQGVDIQYF	-	TRBV6-2/TRBV6-3	TRBJ2-4	TRBD1
TGTGCCAGCAGCGTACCACCCGGGGGAGGAGAGCAGTACTTC	CASSVPPGGGEQYF	-	TRBV9	TRBJ2-7	-
TGTGCCAGCAGTTTTAGACGGGACCAAGAGACCCAGTACTTC	CASSFRRDQETQYF	-	TRBV28	TRBJ2-5	-
TGTGCCAGCTCACCAGAGAATCAGCCCCAGCATTTT	CASSPENQPQHF	-	TRBV18	TRBJ1-5	-
TGTGCCAGCAGTTGGGACAGGGCGGAAGGTCAGCCCCAGCATTTT	CASSWDRAEGQPQHF	-	TRBV6-2/TRBV6-3	TRBJ1-5	TRBD1
TGTGCCAGCAGCTTTTCGGTGGACTCACCAATCCACTTT	CASSFSVDSPIHF	-	TRBV5-6	TRBJ1-6	-
TGTGCCAGCAGGAGGAAAATCGACTATGGCTACACCTTC	CASRRKIDYGYTF	-	TRBV28	TRBJ1-2	-
TGCAGCGCCGAGAAGGGGGCCGGGAACACTGAAGCTTTCTTT	CSAEKGAGNTEAFF	-	TRBV29-1	TRBJ1-1	TRBD1
TGTGCCACCGCCCTGGGGGAGGGCAATGAGCAGTTCTTC	CATALGEGNEQFF	-	TRBV15	TRBJ2-1	TRBD2
TGTGCCAGCAGTTACCCATGGGCGACGGAGCAGTACTTC	CASSYPWATEQYF	once	TRBV6-2/TRBV6-3	TRBJ2-7	-
TGTGCCAGCAGCTCGGGACAGGGAAGAATCCGTGAAAAACTGTTTTTT	CASSSGQGRIREKLFF	-	TRBV7-2	TRBJ1-4	TRBD1
TGCGCCAGCAGCCACGGCGGGACTAGCGGTACCTACGAGCAGTACTTC	CASSHGGTSGTYEQYF	-	TRBV4-3	TRBJ2-7	TRBD2